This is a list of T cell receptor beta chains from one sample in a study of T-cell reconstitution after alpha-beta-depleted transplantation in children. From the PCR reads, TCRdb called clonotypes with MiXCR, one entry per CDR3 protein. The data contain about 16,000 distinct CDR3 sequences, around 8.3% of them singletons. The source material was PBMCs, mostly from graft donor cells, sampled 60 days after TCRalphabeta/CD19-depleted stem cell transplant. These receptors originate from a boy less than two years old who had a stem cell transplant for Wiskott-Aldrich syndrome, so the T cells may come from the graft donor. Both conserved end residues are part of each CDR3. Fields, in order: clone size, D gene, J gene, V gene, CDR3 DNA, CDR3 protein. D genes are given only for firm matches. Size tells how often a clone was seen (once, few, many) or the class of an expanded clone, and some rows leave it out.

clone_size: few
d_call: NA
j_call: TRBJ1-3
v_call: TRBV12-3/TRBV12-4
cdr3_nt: TGTGCCAGCAGTTTAGGCGGTCGGAACACCATATATTTT
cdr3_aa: CASSLGGRNTIYF

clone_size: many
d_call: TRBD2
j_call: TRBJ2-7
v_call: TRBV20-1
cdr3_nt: TGCAGTGCTAGACCTAGGACTAGCGGGGCCTACGAGCAGTACTTC
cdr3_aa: CSARPRTSGAYEQYF

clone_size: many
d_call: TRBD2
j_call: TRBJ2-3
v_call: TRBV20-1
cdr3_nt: TGCAGTTCACCGGGACTAGCTGGGGTCGATACGCAGTATTTT
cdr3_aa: CSSPGLAGVDTQYF

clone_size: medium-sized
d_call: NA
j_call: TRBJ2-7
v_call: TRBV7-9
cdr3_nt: TGTGCCAGCAGCCGGACAGTCTCCTACGAGCAGTACTTC
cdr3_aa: CASSRTVSYEQYF

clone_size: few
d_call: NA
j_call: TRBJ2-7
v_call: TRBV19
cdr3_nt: TGTGCCAGTAGTCGGACAGCCTCCTACGAGCAGTACTTC
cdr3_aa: CASSRTASYEQYF

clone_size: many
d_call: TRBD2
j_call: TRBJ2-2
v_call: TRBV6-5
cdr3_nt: TGTGCCATCCAACCGACTAGCGGGAGCCGGGAGCTGTTTTTT
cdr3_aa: CAIQPTSGSRELFF

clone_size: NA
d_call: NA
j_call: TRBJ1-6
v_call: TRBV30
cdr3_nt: TGTGCCTGGAGGCAGGGGACTTCACCCCTCCACTTT
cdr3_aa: CAWRQGTSPLHF

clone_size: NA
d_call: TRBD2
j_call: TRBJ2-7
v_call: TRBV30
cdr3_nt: TGTGCCTGGAGTTTAAGGCTAGCGGGATACGAGCAGTACTTC
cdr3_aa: CAWSLRLAGYEQYF

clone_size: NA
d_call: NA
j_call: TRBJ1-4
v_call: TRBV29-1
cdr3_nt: TGCAGCGGCCGAAACAGTAATGAAAAACTGTTTTTT
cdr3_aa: CSGRNSNEKLFF

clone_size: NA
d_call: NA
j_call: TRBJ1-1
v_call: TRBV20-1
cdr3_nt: TGCAGTGCTAGAGATCTGAGAGGGAACACTGAAGCTTTCTTT
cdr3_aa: CSARDLRGNTEAFF

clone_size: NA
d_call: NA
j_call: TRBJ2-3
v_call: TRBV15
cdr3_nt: TGTGCCACCAGCGGGACCCGGGGGTATGGCACAGATACGCAGTATTTT
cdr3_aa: CATSGTRGYGTDTQYF

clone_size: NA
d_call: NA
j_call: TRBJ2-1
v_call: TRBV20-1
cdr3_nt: TGCAGTGCTGACAGCTTATCTTCCTACAATGAGCAGTTCTTC
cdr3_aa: CSADSLSSYNEQFF

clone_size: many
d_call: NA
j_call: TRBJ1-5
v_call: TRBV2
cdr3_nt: TGTGCCAGCGGGGGACCCTACTCCGCTCAGCCCCAGCATTTT
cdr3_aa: CASGGPYSAQPQHF

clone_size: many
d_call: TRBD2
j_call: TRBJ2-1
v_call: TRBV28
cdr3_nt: TGTGCCAGCAGTTTATATCTACCTGTGGGACTAGGACTTTTCTACAATGAGCAGTTCTTC
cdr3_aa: CASSLYLPVGLGLFYNEQFF

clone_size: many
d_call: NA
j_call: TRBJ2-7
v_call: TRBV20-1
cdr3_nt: TGCGGCTATGACAAAGGCAGCTACGAGCAGTACTTC
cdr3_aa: CGYDKGSYEQYF

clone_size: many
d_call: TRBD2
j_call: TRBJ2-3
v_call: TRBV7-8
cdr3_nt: TGTGCCAGCAGCCTAGGGGGACTAGCGGGTAGCACAGATACGCAGTATTTT
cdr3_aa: CASSLGGLAGSTDTQYF

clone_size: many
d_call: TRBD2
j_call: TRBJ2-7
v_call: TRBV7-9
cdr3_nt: TGTGCCAGCAGCGCCCCTGGACTAGCGGGAGGCGAGCAGTACTTC
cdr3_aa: CASSAPGLAGGEQYF

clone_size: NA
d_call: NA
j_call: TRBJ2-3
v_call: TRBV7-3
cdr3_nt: TGTGCCAGCAGCTTAACGGGCACAGATACGCAGTATTTT
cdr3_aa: CASSLTGTDTQYF